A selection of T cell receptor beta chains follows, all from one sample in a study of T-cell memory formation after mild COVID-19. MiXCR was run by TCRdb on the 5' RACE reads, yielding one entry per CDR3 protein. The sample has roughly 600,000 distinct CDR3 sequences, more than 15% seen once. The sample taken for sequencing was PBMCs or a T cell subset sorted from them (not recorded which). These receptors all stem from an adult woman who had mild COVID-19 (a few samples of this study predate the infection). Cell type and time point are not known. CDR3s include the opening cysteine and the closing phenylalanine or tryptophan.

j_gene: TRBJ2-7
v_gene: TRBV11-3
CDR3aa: CASSSKLEQYF

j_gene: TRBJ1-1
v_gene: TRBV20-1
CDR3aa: CSAPKPGQAEAFF

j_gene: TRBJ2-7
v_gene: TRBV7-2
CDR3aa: CASSPIGGSGYEQYF

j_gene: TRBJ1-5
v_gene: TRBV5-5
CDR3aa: CASSWTGGEGQPQHF

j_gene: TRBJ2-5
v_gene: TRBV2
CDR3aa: CASRMGLAVQETQYF

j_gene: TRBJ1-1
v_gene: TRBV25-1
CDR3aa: CASSDPRGRTNTEAFF

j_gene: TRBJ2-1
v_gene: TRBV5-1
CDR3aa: CASSWFPGGDEQFF

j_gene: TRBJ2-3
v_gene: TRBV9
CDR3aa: CASSVDSHTDTQYF

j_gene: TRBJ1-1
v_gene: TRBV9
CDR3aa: CASSVVTSNTEAFF

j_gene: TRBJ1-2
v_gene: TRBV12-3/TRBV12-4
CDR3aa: CASSFWARGIGGYTF

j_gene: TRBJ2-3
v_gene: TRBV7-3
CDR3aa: CASKPRGLSTDTQYF

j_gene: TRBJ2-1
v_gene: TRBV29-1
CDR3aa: CSVRTEVNEQFF

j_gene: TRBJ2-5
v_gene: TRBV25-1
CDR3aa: CASSESPRDGSLPLGETQYF

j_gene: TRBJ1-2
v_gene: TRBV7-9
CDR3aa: CASSTPSRDRGLSF

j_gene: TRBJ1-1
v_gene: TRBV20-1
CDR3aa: CSASRVLNTEAFF

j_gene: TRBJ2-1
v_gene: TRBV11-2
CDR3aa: CASSRNEQFF

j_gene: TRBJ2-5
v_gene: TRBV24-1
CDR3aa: CATSDTQGVETQYF

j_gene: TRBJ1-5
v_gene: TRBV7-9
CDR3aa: CASSFGTETNQPQHF

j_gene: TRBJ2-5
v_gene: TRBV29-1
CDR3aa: CSVVPDSNQETQYF

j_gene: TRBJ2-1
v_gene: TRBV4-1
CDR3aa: CASSQPGQGKNEQFF

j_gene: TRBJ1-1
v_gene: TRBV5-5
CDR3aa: CASSLVNTEAFF

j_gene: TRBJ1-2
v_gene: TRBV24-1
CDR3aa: CATSANYGYTF

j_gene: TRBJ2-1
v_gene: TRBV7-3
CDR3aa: CASSSRGARGEQFF

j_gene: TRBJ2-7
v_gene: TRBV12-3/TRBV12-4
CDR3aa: CASSLSPGTIYEQYF

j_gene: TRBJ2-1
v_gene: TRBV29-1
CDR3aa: CSVSTSGGTEQFF

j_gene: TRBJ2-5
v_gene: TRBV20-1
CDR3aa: CSARVTGQETQYF

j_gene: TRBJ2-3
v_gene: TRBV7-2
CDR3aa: CASTADGGNTDTQYF

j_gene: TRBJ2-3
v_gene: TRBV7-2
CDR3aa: CASTTPLAGSTDTQYF

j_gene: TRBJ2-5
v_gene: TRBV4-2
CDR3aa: CASSQDVSRETQYF

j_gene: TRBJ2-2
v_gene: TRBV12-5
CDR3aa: CASGLQYVGGSGATGELFF

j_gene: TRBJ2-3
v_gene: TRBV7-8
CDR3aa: CASSSTSGYTDTQYF

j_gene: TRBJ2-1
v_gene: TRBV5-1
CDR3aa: CASSEPTGANEQFF

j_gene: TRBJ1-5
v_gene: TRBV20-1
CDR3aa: CSASSINQRQHF

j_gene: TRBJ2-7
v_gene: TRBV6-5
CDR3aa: CASSRHSAEQYF

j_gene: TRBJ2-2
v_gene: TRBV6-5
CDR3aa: CASRRGQATGELFF

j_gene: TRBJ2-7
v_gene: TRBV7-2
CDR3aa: CASSPTSREQYF

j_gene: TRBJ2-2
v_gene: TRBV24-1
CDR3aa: CATSDFGDRGTGELFF

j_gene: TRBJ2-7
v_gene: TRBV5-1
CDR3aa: CASSFSGAQAYEQYF

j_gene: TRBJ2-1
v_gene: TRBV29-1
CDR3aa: CSVGWTSGLSYNEQFF

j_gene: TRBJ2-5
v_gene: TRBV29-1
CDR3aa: CSVEGQGETDQYF